Listed below are T cell receptor beta chains from one sample, sequenced in a study of blood T cell repertoires in COVID-19. The data were produced by immunoSEQ multiplex PCR, yet TCRdb's version contains in-frame clones alone and is incomplete. Of fewer than 200,000 clones in the sample, roughly 80% were seen once. The sample was peripheral blood. Source of these receptors: a man aged 55 to 70 with acute or convalescent COVID-19. The CDR3 runs from the conserved cysteine through the conserved F or W. The D gene is left open where the match is weak. A row's size may be missing; if present it is once, few, many or a size class.

clone_size: few
v_call: TRBV30
j_call: TRBJ2-7
d_call: -
cdr3_nt: TGTGCCTGGAAACCCCGGGACACCTTCTACTACGAGCAGTACTTC
cdr3_aa: CAWKPRDTFYYEQYF

clone_size: -
v_call: TRBV30
j_call: TRBJ2-3
d_call: TRBD1
cdr3_nt: TGTGCCTGGAACCGGGACAGGACTACAGATACGCAGTATTTT
cdr3_aa: CAWNRDRTTDTQYF

clone_size: -
v_call: TRBV2
j_call: TRBJ1-2
d_call: TRBD1
cdr3_nt: TGTGCCAGCAGTGAGGGATGGGACAGGGGTAACTATGGCTACACCTTC
cdr3_aa: CASSEGWDRGNYGYTF

clone_size: -
v_call: TRBV9
j_call: TRBJ2-5
d_call: TRBD2
cdr3_nt: TGTGCCAGCAGCGTAGGAGCTAGCGGGGTGCCGGGGGAGACCCAGTACTTC
cdr3_aa: CASSVGASGVPGETQYF

clone_size: many
v_call: TRBV6-6
j_call: TRBJ1-6
d_call: -
cdr3_nt: TGTGCCTGCGGTAGGGAGGTTAATTCACCCCTCCACTTT
cdr3_aa: CACGREVNSPLHF

clone_size: -
v_call: TRBV5-1
j_call: TRBJ2-3
d_call: -
cdr3_nt: TGCGCCAGCAGCTTGCTCGAGGGGGGGATCACAGATACGCAGTATTTT
cdr3_aa: CASSLLEGGITDTQYF

clone_size: -
v_call: TRBV5-6
j_call: TRBJ1-1
d_call: -
cdr3_nt: TGTGCCAGCAGCTTCCTAACGATGACAGTCATAAACACTGAAGCTTTCTTT
cdr3_aa: CASSFLTMTVINTEAFF

clone_size: -
v_call: TRBV6-1
j_call: TRBJ1-5
d_call: TRBD1
cdr3_nt: TGTGCCAGCAGTGAATTGAGACAGGGGGGATTCAATCAGCCCCAGCATTTT
cdr3_aa: CASSELRQGGFNQPQHF

clone_size: -
v_call: TRBV2
j_call: TRBJ1-2
d_call: -
cdr3_nt: TGTGCCAGCAGACCCAGCGATTATGGCTACACCTTC
cdr3_aa: CASRPSDYGYTF

clone_size: -
v_call: TRBV10-3
j_call: TRBJ1-1
d_call: -
cdr3_nt: TGTGCCATCAGTAACCAGGGGTTCAACACTGAAGCTTTCTTT
cdr3_aa: CAISNQGFNTEAFF

clone_size: -
v_call: TRBV6-2/TRBV6-3
j_call: TRBJ2-1
d_call: TRBD2
cdr3_nt: TGTGCCAGCAGTTACAGTCCGGGACTAGAGTACAATGAGCAGTTCTTC
cdr3_aa: CASSYSPGLEYNEQFF

clone_size: -
v_call: TRBV19
j_call: TRBJ1-2
d_call: -
cdr3_nt: TGTGCCAGTAGTAACAGTAACTATGGCTACACCTTC
cdr3_aa: CASSNSNYGYTF

clone_size: few
v_call: TRBV10-3
j_call: TRBJ1-1
d_call: -
cdr3_nt: TGTGCCATCAGTGAGCGGCAGGGAGGGACGAACACTGAAGCTTTCTTT
cdr3_aa: CAISERQGGTNTEAFF

clone_size: -
v_call: TRBV6-1
j_call: TRBJ2-3
d_call: TRBD2
cdr3_nt: TGTGCCAGCAGTGATCGGGGGGGGTTCACAGATACGCAGTATTTT
cdr3_aa: CASSDRGGFTDTQYF

clone_size: few
v_call: TRBV27
j_call: TRBJ2-2
d_call: TRBD2
cdr3_nt: TGTGCCAGCAGTTTAGCGGGAGTAGCCACCGGGGAGCTGTTTTTT
cdr3_aa: CASSLAGVATGELFF

clone_size: -
v_call: TRBV4-2
j_call: TRBJ2-1
d_call: TRBD2
cdr3_nt: TGTGCCAGCAGCCAAGAAGCTAGCGGGACGTTCAATGAGCAGTTCTTC
cdr3_aa: CASSQEASGTFNEQFF

clone_size: -
v_call: TRBV11-1
j_call: TRBJ2-7
d_call: -
cdr3_nt: TGTGCCAGCAGCCCCGTACCGGAGACGAGCTCCTACGAGCAGTACTTC
cdr3_aa: CASSPVPETSSYEQYF

clone_size: few
v_call: TRBV15
j_call: TRBJ1-3
d_call: TRBD1
cdr3_nt: TGTGCCACCAGCAGAGGGGACAGCCGATACTCTGGAAACACCATATATTTT
cdr3_aa: CATSRGDSRYSGNTIYF

clone_size: -
v_call: TRBV6-6
j_call: TRBJ1-2
d_call: -
cdr3_nt: TGTGCCAGCAGTTACTCAAGGGGCGAAGATGGCTACACCTTC
cdr3_aa: CASSYSRGEDGYTF

clone_size: few
v_call: TRBV6-5
j_call: TRBJ1-2
d_call: TRBD1
cdr3_nt: TGTGCCAGCAGTCCTGGGACAGGGTATGGCTACACCTTC
cdr3_aa: CASSPGTGYGYTF

clone_size: -
v_call: TRBV5-8
j_call: TRBJ2-1
d_call: -
cdr3_nt: TGTGCCAGCTTCCGAGCGCCCAGCTCCTACAATGAGCAGTTCTTC
cdr3_aa: CASFRAPSSYNEQFF

clone_size: -
v_call: TRBV2
j_call: TRBJ2-5
d_call: TRBD2
cdr3_nt: TGTGCCAGCAGTGAAACGACTAGCGGGGGGGCCGAGACCCAGTACTTC
cdr3_aa: CASSETTSGGAETQYF

clone_size: -
v_call: TRBV30
j_call: TRBJ2-1
d_call: -
cdr3_nt: TGTGCCTGGAGCGCGGGACAGAGTTTCAATGAGCAGTTCTTC
cdr3_aa: CAWSAGQSFNEQFF

clone_size: few
v_call: TRBV2
j_call: TRBJ1-2
d_call: -
cdr3_nt: TGTGCCAGCAGTACCGAACTGAGAGGCTACACCTTC
cdr3_aa: CASSTELRGYTF

clone_size: -
v_call: TRBV10-3
j_call: TRBJ1-2
d_call: TRBD1
cdr3_nt: TGTGCCATCAGCGACAGGGGGCTCTTTGGCTACACCTTC
cdr3_aa: CAISDRGLFGYTF